This T cell receptor beta chain is from a study of blood T cells in healthy people across ages. Study observations and caveats: Naive T cell percentage showed a strong correlation with the diversity of TCR beta. Relative to aged donors, long-lived donors carried more naive CD4+ cells and displayed higher diversity.

A J-beta primer mix and a sample-barcoded 5' primer were used in a second PCR of roughly 7 to 12 cycles. TCRdb analysed the 5' RACE reads with MiXCR anew, one entry per CDR3 protein. Among 890,000 or so distinct CDR3 sequences listed, around 62% were seen once. Comment on this clonotype: Its cognate antigen is unknown.

This CDR3 contains 15 residues. The germline gives CDR1 SGDLS, CDR2 YYNGEE. With 1 base removed from V and 8 bases from J, the gap between germline ends came to 13 bases. This clonotype originated in a man aged 30-40 years in good health. Sequences were obtained from blood. The rearrangement joins TRBV9 to TRBJ1-6, with D possibly TRBD1 on 6 matching bases. In DNA, the CDR3 is TGTGCCAGCAGCGTATACGGACAGCCGGATTCACCCCTCCACTTT. This codes for CASSVYGQPDSPLHF.